Sequencing of this TCR beta chain was carried out in a study of blood T cells in healthy people across ages. A second roughly 6 to 11 cycle PCR used barcoded and J-beta primers. TCRdb reanalysed the 5' RACE reads using MiXCR and keeps one entry per CDR3 protein. The table has under 2,000,000 distinct CDR3 sequences, around 50% seen once. This clonotype has only one observation. One end of the junction fails to match germline, which may point to a read error. Germline assignment: CDR1 SGHDN and CDR2 FVKESK. This CDR3 spans 14 amino acids. The rearrangement joins TRBV14 to TRBJ2-3; 8 positions match TRBD1. The TCR originated in a woman aged 40 to 50 in good health. Sequencing input: blood. CDR3: CAGSRRTGSDTQYF. The CDR3 DNA reads TGTGCCGGCAGCCGACGGACAGGGTCAGATACGCAGTATTTT.